This TCR beta chain was recorded in a study of blood T cell repertoires in COVID-19. As for the study in general: T cells, B-cell-depleted T cells, or PBMCs provided the cDNA or gDNA that served as material.

Sequencing used immunoSEQ multiplex PCR; TCRdb keeps in-frame clones, though not all of them. The table includes roughly 200,000 clones, roughly 77% detected once. Clinical history as reported by participants underpinned cohort assignment. This receptor was taken from a man between 35 and 55 years old who had recovered from COVID-19. The sequencing input was PBMCs or T cells enriched from blood (not recorded which).

The CDR3 nucleotides read TGTGCCAGCAGCGCACAGGGAACCTATGGCTACACCTTC. This codes for CASSAQGTYGYTF. The rearrangement joins TRBV9 to TRBJ1-2; maybe TRBD1 (6 bases). This CDR3 has 13 residues. V lost 3 bases to trimming and J lost 4 bases, with 10 bases between them. Germline CDR1 and CDR2: SGDLS and YYNGEE.